The 2 T cell receptor beta chains reported below all come from one sample, sequenced in a study of blood T cell repertoires in COVID-19. Only in-frame clones appear in the TCRdb table, and some are missing; sequencing was by immunoSEQ multiplex PCR. The table records roughly 100,000 clones, about 85% of them present only once. The sample consisted of peripheral blood. All receptors come from a man aged 50-60 years in a cohort sampled during active COVID-19.

On this clone: Other DNA variants within this sample encode the same CDR3. The chain joins TRBV18 to TRBJ1-2, with TRBD1 matching 9 bases. The germline gives CDR1 KGHSH, CDR2 LQKENI. Unmatched junction bases numbered 5, after V lost 3 bases and J lost 9 bases. The CDR3 totals 13 residues. As DNA, the CDR3 is TGTGCCAGCTCACCGGGACAGGGTTTTCGCTACACCTTC. This sequence encodes CASSPGQGFRYTF.

In its sample, this clone was seen a few times. The chain combines TRBV28 with TRBJ2-2; weak D call: TRBD2 (6 bases). V dropped 4 bases and J dropped 7 bases, with 16 bases sitting between them. CDR3 size: 15 residues. In germline, CDR1 is MDHEN, CDR2 SYDVKM. CDR3: CASSSGLGEDGELFF. As DNA, the CDR3 is TGTGCCAGCAGTTCGGGACTGGGCGAGGACGGGGAGCTGTTTTTT.